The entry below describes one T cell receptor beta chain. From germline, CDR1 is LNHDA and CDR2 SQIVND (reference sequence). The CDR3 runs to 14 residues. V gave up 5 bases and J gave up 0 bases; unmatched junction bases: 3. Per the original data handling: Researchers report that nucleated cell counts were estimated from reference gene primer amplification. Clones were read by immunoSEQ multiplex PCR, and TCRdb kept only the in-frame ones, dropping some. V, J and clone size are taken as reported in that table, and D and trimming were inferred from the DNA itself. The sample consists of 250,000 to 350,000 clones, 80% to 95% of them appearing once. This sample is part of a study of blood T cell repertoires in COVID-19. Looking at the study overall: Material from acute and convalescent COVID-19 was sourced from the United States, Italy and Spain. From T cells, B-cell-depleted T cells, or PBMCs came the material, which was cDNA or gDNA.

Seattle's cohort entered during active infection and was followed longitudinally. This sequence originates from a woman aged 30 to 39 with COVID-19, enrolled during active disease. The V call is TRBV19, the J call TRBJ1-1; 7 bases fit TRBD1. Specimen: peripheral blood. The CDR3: CASSHRGMNTEAFF. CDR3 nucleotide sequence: TGTGCCAGTAGTCACAGGGGAATGAACACTGAAGCTTTCTTT.